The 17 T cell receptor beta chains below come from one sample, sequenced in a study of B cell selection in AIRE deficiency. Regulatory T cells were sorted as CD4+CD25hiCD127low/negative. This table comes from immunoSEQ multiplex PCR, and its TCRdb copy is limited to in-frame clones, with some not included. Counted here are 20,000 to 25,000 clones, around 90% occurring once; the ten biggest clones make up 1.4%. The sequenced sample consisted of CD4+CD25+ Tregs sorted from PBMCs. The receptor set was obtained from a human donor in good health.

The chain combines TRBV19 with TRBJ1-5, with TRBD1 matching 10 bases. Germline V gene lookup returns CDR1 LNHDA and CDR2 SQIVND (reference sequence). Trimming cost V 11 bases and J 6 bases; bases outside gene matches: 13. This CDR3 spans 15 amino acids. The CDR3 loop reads CASNPGTGVSQPQHF. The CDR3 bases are TGTGCCTCCAACCCTGGGACAGGGGTGAGTCAGCCCCAGCATTTT.

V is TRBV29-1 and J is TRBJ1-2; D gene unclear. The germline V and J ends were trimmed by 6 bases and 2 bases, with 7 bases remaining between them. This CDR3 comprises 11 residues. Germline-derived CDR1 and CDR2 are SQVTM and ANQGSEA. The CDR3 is CSVAGNYGYTF. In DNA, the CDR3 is TGCAGCGTCGCCGGAAACTATGGCTACACCTTC.

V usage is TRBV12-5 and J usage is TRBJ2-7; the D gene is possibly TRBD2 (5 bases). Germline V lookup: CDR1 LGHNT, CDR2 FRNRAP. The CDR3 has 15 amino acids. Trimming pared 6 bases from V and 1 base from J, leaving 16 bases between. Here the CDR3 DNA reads TGTGCTAGTGGGCCACCGGGAAACCGATCCTACGAGCAGTACTTC. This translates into CASGPPGNRSYEQYF.

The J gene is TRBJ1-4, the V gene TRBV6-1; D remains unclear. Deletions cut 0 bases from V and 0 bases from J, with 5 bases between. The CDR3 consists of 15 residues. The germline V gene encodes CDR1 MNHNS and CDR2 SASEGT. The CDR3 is CASSEADTTNEKLFF. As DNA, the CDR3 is TGTGCCAGCAGTGAAGCAGATACAACTAATGAAAAACTGTTTTTT.

The CDR3, as DNA: TGTGCCAGCACCCTAACAGGGGACGGCTACACCTTC. Its translation: CASTLTGDGYTF. The chain recombines TRBV6-5 with TRBJ1-2; 7 positions match TRBD1. Germline CDR1 MNHEY, CDR2 SVGAGI. V lost 7 bases to trimming and J lost 8 bases; unmatched junction nucleotides: 7. This CDR3 is built from 12 residues.

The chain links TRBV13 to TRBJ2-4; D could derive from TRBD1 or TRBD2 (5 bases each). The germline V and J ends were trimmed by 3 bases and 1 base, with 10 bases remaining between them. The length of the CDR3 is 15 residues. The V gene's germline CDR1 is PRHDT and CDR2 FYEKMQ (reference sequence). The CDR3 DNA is TGTGCCAGCAGCTTCCTGGGGGAGGCCAAAAACATTCAGTACTTC. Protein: CASSFLGEAKNIQYF.

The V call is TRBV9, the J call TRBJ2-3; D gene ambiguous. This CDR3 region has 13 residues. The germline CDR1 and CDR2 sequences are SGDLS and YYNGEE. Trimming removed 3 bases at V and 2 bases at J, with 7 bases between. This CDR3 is CASSEEDTDTQYF. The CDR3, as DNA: TGTGCCAGCAGCGAGGAAGACACAGATACGCAGTATTTT. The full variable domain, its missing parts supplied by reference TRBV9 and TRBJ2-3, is DSGVTQTPKHLITATGQRVTLRCSPRSGDLSVYWYQQSLDQGLQFLIQYYNGEERAKGNILERFSAQQFPDLHSELNLSSLELGDSALYFCASSEEDTDTQYFGPGTRLTVL.

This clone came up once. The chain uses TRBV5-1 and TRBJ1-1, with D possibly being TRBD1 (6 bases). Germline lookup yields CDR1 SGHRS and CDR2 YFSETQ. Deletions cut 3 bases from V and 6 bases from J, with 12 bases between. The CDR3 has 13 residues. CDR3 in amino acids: CASSSRTDSEAFF. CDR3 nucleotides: TGCGCCAGCAGCTCCCGGACAGATTCTGAAGCTTTCTTT.

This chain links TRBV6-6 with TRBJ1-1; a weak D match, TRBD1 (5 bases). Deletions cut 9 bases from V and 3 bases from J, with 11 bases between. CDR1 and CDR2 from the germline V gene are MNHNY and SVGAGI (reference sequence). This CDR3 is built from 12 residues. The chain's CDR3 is CASGRGDTEAFF. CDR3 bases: TGTGCCAGTGGACGAGGGGACACTGAAGCTTTCTTT.

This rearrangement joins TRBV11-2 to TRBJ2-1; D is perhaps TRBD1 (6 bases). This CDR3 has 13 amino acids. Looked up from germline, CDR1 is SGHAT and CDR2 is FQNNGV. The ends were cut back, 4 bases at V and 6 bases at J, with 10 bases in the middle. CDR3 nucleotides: TGTGCCAGCAGCTCACAGGGATTCAATGAGCAGTTCTTC. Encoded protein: CASSSQGFNEQFF.

The CDR3 sequence is CASSKTDRGRNSPLHF. The CDR3 DNA is TGTGCCAGCAGCAAAACAGACAGGGGACGAAATTCACCCCTCCACTTT. The rearrangement uses TRBV21-1 and TRBJ1-6; the table's TRBD1 call for D was not verified on the DNA. TRBV21-1 is a known pseudogene. The CDR3 has 16 residues.

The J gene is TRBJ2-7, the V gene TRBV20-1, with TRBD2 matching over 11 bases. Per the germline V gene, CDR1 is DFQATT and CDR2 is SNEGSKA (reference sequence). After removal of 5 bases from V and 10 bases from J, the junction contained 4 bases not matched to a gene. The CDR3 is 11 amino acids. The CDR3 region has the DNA TGCAGTGCTCCTAGCGGGGGGCCACAGTACTTC. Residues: CSAPSGGPQYF.

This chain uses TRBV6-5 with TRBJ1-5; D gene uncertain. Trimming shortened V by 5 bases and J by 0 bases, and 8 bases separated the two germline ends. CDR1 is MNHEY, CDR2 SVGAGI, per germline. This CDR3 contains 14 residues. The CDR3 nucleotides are TGTGCCAGCAGTGCAGAGTTTAGCAATCAGCCCCAGCATTTT. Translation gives CASSAEFSNQPQHF.

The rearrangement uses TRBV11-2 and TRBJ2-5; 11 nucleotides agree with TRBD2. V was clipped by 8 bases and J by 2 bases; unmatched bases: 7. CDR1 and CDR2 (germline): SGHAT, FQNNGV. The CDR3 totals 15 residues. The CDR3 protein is CASVGLAGGQETQYF. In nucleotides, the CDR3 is TGTGCCAGCGTGGGGCTAGCGGGGGGACAAGAGACCCAGTACTTC.

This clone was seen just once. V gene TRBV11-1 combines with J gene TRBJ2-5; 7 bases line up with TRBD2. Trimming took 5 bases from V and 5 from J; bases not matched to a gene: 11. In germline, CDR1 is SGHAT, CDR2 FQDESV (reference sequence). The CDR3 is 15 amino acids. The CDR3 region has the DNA TGTGCCAGCAGCCCGCCGGGTTCCGGGAGGGAGACCCAGTACTTC. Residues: CASSPPGSGRETQYF.

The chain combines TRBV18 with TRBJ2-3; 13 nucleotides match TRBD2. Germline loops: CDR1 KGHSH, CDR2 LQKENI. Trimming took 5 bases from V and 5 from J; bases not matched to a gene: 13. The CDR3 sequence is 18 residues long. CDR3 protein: CASSSTGTSGVFIDTQYF. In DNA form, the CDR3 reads TGTGCCAGCTCAAGCACCGGGACTAGCGGGGTATTCATAGATACGCAGTATTTT.

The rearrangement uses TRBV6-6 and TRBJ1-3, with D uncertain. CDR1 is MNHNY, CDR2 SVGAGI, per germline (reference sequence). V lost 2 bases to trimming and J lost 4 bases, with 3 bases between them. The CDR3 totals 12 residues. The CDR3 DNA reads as TGTGCCAGCAGTTACGGGGGAAACACCATATATTTT. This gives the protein CASSYGGNTIYF.